A single sample is the source of the 26 T cell receptor beta chains below, sequenced in a study of control samples from healthy donors and cancer patients (dated by TCRdb to the early 2020s). The library came from the immunoSEQ multiplex PCR assay. TCRdb stores this immuneACCESS table with in-frame sequences only. Part of the clones is absent; in the studies checked, under half of the shortfall reflects unresolved V genes, and no reason is known for the rest. The sample table shows some 140,000 clones, and around 85% are seen once. About 9% of the sample lies in the top ten. The material sequenced was blood. Receptors originate from a woman aged 30 to 39 in good health.

The rearrangement joins TRBV5-4 to TRBJ2-7; 9 nucleotides line up with TRBD2. The germline CDR1 and CDR2 sequences are SGHNT and YYREEE (reference sequence). The CDR3 runs to 14 residues. The V gene end was trimmed by 6 bases and the J gene end by 2 bases; junction bases not matched to a gene: 6. CDR3 region: CASTTRGGTYEQYF. The CDR3 bases are TGTGCCAGCACCACGCGGGGGGGGACCTACGAGCAGTACTTC.

In its sample, this clone was seen once. V gene TRBV28 combines with J gene TRBJ1-1; D remains unclear. This CDR3 has 15 residues. The V end lost 6 bases, the J end lost 5 bases, and 19 bases lay between the germline ends. Per germline, CDR1 MDHEN and CDR2 SYDVKM. Here the CDR3 reads CASSSGGRRWTEAFF. The CDR3 region has the DNA TGTGCCAGCAGCTCGGGAGGGCGGCGGTGGACTGAAGCTTTCTTT.

The rearrangement uses TRBV5-1 and TRBJ2-5; tentatively, D is TRBD1 or TRBD2 (5 bases each). Trimming left V 0 bases short and J 5 bases short, with 14 bases between. Germline V lookup: CDR1 SGHRS, CDR2 YFSETQ. This CDR3 spans 15 amino acids. The CDR3 DNA sequence: TGCGCCAGCAGCTTGGTCGGGGCAGAGTACGAGACCCAGTACTTC. The encoded protein is CASSLVGAEYETQYF.

This clone was counted a single time. This chain links TRBV3-1 (or the pseudogene TRBV3-2) with TRBJ1-1; D not certain. The CDR3 sequence is 14 residues long. Trimming took off 3 bases at V and 1 base at J, with 9 bases between the two ends. CDR1 is LGHDT, CDR2 YNNKEL, per germline (reference sequence). Here the CDR3 reads CASSQPPSNTEAFF. CDR3 DNA sequence: TGTGCCAGCAGCCAGCCTCCATCGAACACTGAAGCTTTCTTT.

This clone showed up just a few times. V gene TRBV29-1 combines with J gene TRBJ1-1; maybe TRBD1 (5 bases). The V gene lost 4 bases and the J gene lost 3 bases, with 9 bases spanning the gap. There are 12 residues in the CDR3. In germline, CDR1 is SQVTM, CDR2 ANQGSEA. CDR3 in DNA: TGCAGCGTTGCCCCAGGGCACACTGAAGCTTTCTTT. Amino acids: CSVAPGHTEAFF.

The chain couples TRBV30 to TRBJ1-1; 9 positions agree with TRBD1. With V trimmed by 3 bases and J by 3 bases, 14 bases remained unmatched. CDR1 and CDR2 (germline): GTSNPN, SVGIG (reference sequence). This CDR3 has 17 amino acids. The CDR3 loop is CAWRNWGQGLRDTEAFF. The CDR3 region has the DNA TGTGCCTGGAGGAACTGGGGACAGGGACTCCGGGACACTGAAGCTTTCTTT.

This chain uses TRBV29-1 with TRBJ1-2; maybe TRBD1 (6 bases). V was cut by 3 bases and J by 1 base, with 12 bases left in between. This CDR3 has 14 residues. The germline V gene encodes CDR1 SQVTM and CDR2 ANQGSEA. CDR3 in DNA: TGCAGCGTTGATGACAGGAACCTTAACTATGGCTACACCTTC. This translates into CSVDDRNLNYGYTF.

The V call is TRBV19, the J call TRBJ2-2, with 7 bases aligning to TRBD1. The germline gives CDR1 LNHDA, CDR2 SQIVND (reference sequence). The V segment lost 6 bases and the J segment 6 bases; nucleotides outside the gene matches: 4. The length of the CDR3 is 13 residues. For the CDR3, the DNA is TGTGCCAGTAGGAGCGACAGGGCCGGGGAGCTGTTTTTT. It codes for CASRSDRAGELFF.

This chain joins TRBV25-1 and TRBJ1-2, with D maybe TRBD1 (5 bases). The V end lost 8 bases, the J end lost 6 bases, and 16 bases lay between the germline ends. Germline V CDR1 and CDR2: MGHDK, SYGVNS. CDR3 length equals 13 residues. The CDR3 reads CASSPVRGNGYTF. The CDR3, as DNA: TGTGCCAGCTCCCCCGTCCGGGGGAATGGCTACACCTTC.

This sequence joins TRBV20-1 and TRBJ2-7; 9 nucleotides match TRBD2. CDR1 DFQATT and CDR2 SNEGSKA come from the germline V gene (reference sequence). The V gene end was trimmed by 3 bases and the J gene end by 5 bases; junction bases not matched to a gene: 5. The length of the CDR3 is 13 residues. DNA for the CDR3: TGCAGTGCTAGTGCTAGCGGGACGGACGAGCAGTACTTC. It translates to CSASASGTDEQYF.

V is TRBV5-1 and J is TRBJ1-5; D is unresolved. V was pared by 1 base and J by 5 bases, with 13 bases between. The CDR3 extends over 15 amino acids. Germline lookup yields CDR1 SGHRS and CDR2 YFSETQ. This CDR3 is CASSLRGMVDQPQHF. CDR3 sequence (DNA): TGCGCCAGCAGCTTGAGAGGAATGGTCGATCAGCCCCAGCATTTT.

This clone is a singleton in its sample. This chain joins TRBV7-9 and TRBJ1-2; D may be TRBD1 (6 bases). This CDR3 has 15 amino acids. V was clipped by 3 bases and J by 2 bases, with 13 bases between them. Germline assignment: CDR1 SEHNR and CDR2 FQNEAQ (reference sequence). This chain's CDR3 is CASSLVWGPNYGYTF. The CDR3 nucleotides read TGTGCCAGCAGCTTGGTCTGGGGGCCCAACTATGGCTACACCTTC.

The gene calls are TRBV9 and TRBJ1-5; D possibly corresponds to TRBD1 (5 bases). In germline, CDR1 is SGDLS, CDR2 YYNGEE. This CDR3 has 15 residues. The V end was cut by 2 bases, the J end by 5 bases, with 14 bases between. CDR3 in amino acids: CASSVDPGTDQPQHF. CDR3 nucleotide sequence: TGTGCCAGCAGCGTCGATCCAGGGACGGATCAGCCCCAGCATTTT.

This clone was observed a single time. The V gene is TRBV5-1, the J gene TRBJ1-1; no firm D call. Trimming took off 0 bases at V and 1 base at J, with 10 bases between the two ends. CDR3 length equals 15 residues. CDR1 is SGHRS and CDR2 is YFSETQ in the germline V gene. The DNA of the CDR3 is TGCGCCAGCAGCTTGGGTATACGGGGGAACACTGAAGCTTTCTTT. Amino acids: CASSLGIRGNTEAFF.

The rearrangement joins TRBV9 to TRBJ2-7; 10 bases fit TRBD1. Trimming at V came to 0 bases and at J to 4 bases, leaving 4 bases not matched to a gene. In germline, CDR1 is SGDLS, CDR2 YYNGEE. The CDR3 is 15 amino acids. The CDR3 coding sequence is TGTGCCAGCAGCGTAGCTACGGGACAGGGGTACGAGCAGTACTTC. It translates to CASSVATGQGYEQYF. Full variable domain (remainder filled in from reference TRBV9 and TRBJ2-7): DSGVTQTPKHLITATGQRVTLRCSPRSGDLSVYWYQQSLDQGLQFLIQYYNGEERAKGNILERFSAQQFPDLHSELNLSSLELGDSALYFCASSVATGQGYEQYFGPGTRLTVT.

The chain joins TRBV19 to TRBJ2-6; TRBD1 might be the D (5 bases). Germline V lookup: CDR1 LNHDA, CDR2 SQIVND (reference sequence). This CDR3 is 19 amino acids long. V was shortened by 3 bases and J by 0 bases, with 18 bases between the two germline ends. The CDR3 is CASSMGRRAVDSGANVLTF. In DNA form, the CDR3 reads TGTGCCAGTAGTATGGGCCGCAGGGCTGTTGACTCTGGGGCCAACGTCCTGACTTTC.

The chain has TRBV25-1 and TRBJ1-1; D unclear. CDR3 size: 14 residues. V was pared by 1 base and J by 0 bases, with 6 bases between. Germline CDR1 MGHDK, CDR2 SYGVNS. CDR3 in amino acids: CASSESPLNTEAFF. CDR3 in DNA: TGTGCCAGCAGTGAATCTCCGTTGAACACTGAAGCTTTCTTT.

This chain uses TRBV19 with TRBJ1-4; D is unresolved. This CDR3 spans 14 amino acids. Trimming pared 3 bases from V and 7 bases from J, leaving 12 bases between. The germline V gene has CDR1 LNHDA and CDR2 SQIVND (reference sequence). CDR3 coding DNA: TGTGCCAGTAGTATGACCAGAGCCCCTGAAAAACTGTTTTTT. Protein: CASSMTRAPEKLFF.

The chain links TRBV28 to TRBJ1-2, with D tentatively TRBD1 (6 bases). The germline CDR1 and CDR2 sequences are MDHEN and SYDVKM. The CDR3 totals 12 residues. V lost 6 bases and J lost 10, with 15 bases in between. CDR3 DNA: TGTGCCAGCAGCCCCTGGACAGAGACCTACACCTTC. Its protein is CASSPWTETYTF.

The CDR3 DNA sequence: TGTGCCAGCAGTGAAGCGGCTAGCGGGAGGAATGAGCAGTTCTTC. Translating gives CASSEAASGRNEQFF. The chain is built from TRBV2 and TRBJ2-1, with 11 bases fitting TRBD2. J gave up 7 bases and V 0 bases, and 2 bases lay outside the gene matches. This CDR3 spans 15 amino acids. Germline lookup yields CDR1 SNHLY and CDR2 FYNNEI.

This clone was found a few times. The chain uses TRBV6-6 and TRBJ1-1, with 9 bases aligning to TRBD1. Per the germline V gene, CDR1 is MNHNY and CDR2 is SVGAGI (reference sequence). Trimming took 7 bases from V and 5 from J; bases not matched to a gene: 8. This CDR3 spans 14 amino acids. The CDR3 sequence: CASTPGTGITEAFF. CDR3 nucleotides: TGTGCCAGCACCCCCGGGACAGGGATTACTGAAGCTTTCTTT.

The chain joins TRBV9 to TRBJ1-4, with D perhaps matching TRBD1 (6 bases). Trimming pared 3 bases from V and 7 bases from J, leaving 13 bases between. Germline CDR1 and CDR2: SGDLS and YYNGEE. CDR3 length equals 14 residues. The CDR3 reads CASSERGFGEKLFF. The CDR3 nucleotides read TGTGCCAGCAGCGAGAGGGGGTTTGGTGAAAAACTGTTTTTT.

Judged by abundance, this clone is medium-sized. V gene TRBV7-9 combines with J gene TRBJ2-4, with 7 bases matching TRBD1. This CDR3 has 18 residues. Looked up from germline, CDR1 is SEHNR and CDR2 is FQNEAQ (reference sequence). V lost 3 bases and J lost 0; bases outside the gene matches: 11. This chain's CDR3 is CASSLGQGDFIAKNIQYF. CDR3 coding DNA: TGTGCCAGCAGCTTGGGTCAGGGGGATTTTATAGCCAAAAACATTCAGTACTTC. The entire variable domain, with the rest obtained from reference TRBV7-9 and TRBJ2-4, is as follows: DTGVSQNPRHKITKRGQNVTFRCDPISEHNRLYWYRQTLGQGPEFLTYFQNEAQLEKSRLLSDRFSAERPKGSFSTLEIQRTEQGDSAMYLCASSLGQGDFIAKNIQYFGAGTRLSVL.

This clone was observed a handful of times. The chain is built from TRBV9 and TRBJ2-5; D may match TRBD1 or TRBD2 (5 bases each). Germline CDR1 and CDR2: SGDLS and YYNGEE. This CDR3 is built from 17 residues. Deletions cut 0 bases from V and 5 bases from J, with 20 bases between. Here the CDR3 reads CASSVGERGGGSETQYF. In DNA form, the CDR3 reads TGTGCCAGCAGCGTAGGGGAGAGGGGTGGGGGTTCGGAGACCCAGTACTTC. The full variable domain, with the rest looked up from reference TRBV9 and TRBJ2-5, is DSGVTQTPKHLITATGQRVTLRCSPRSGDLSVYWYQQSLDQGLQFLIQYYNGEERAKGNILERFSAQQFPDLHSELNLSSLELGDSALYFCASSVGERGGGSETQYFGPGTRLLVL.

J is TRBJ2-1 and V is TRBV6-1, with D perhaps given as TRBD1 or TRBD2 (5 bases each). Germline V CDR1 and CDR2: MNHNS, SASEGT. Trimming took off 0 bases at V and 8 bases at J, with 14 bases between the two ends. This CDR3 comprises 15 residues. The CDR3, as DNA: TGTGCCAGCAGTGAAGCCCCGGGACCCACGGATGAGCAGTTCTTC. Protein sequence: CASSEAPGPTDEQFF.

The chain carries TRBV12-3 or TRBV12-4 and TRBJ1-2, with D perhaps matching TRBD1 (6 bases). The CDR3 contains 13 residues. The V and J ends lost 5 bases and 2 bases respectively, with 9 bases between them. In DNA, the CDR3 is TGTGCCAGCAGTCCGGGGGCCAACTATGGCTACACCTTC. It is translated as CASSPGANYGYTF.